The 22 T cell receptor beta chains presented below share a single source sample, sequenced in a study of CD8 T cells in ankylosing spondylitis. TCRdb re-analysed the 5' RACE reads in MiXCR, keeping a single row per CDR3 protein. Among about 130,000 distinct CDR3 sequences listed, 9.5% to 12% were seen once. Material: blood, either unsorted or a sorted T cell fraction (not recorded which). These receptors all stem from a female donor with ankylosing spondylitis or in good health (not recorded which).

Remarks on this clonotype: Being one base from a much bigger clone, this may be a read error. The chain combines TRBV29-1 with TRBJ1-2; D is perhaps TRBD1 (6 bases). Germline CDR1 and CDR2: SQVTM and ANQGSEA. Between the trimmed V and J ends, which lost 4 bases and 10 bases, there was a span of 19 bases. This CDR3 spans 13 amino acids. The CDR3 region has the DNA TGCAGCGTTGGGCGGCGACAGGCCGGTGACTACACCTTC. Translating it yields CSVGRRQAGDYTF. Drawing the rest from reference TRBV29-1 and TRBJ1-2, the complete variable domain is SAVISQKPSRDICQRGTSLTIQCQVDSQVTMMFWYRQQPGQSLTLIATANQGSEATYESGFVIDKFPISRPNLTFSTLTVSNMSPEDSSIYLCSVGRRQAGDYTFGSGTRLTVV.

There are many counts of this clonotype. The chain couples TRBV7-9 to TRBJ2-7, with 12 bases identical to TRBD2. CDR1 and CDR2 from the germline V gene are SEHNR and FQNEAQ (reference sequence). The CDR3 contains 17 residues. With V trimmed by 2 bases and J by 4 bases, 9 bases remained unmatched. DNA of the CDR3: TGTGCCAGCAGCTTACCTAGCGGGAGGGCCCAAGGATACGAGCAGTACTTC. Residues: CASSLPSGRAQGYEQYF. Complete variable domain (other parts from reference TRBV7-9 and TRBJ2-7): DTGVSQNPRHKITKRGQNVTFRCDPISEHNRLYWYRQTLGQGPEFLTYFQNEAQLEKSRLLSDRFSAERPKGSFSTLEIQRTEQGDSAMYLCASSLPSGRAQGYEQYFGPGTRLTVT.

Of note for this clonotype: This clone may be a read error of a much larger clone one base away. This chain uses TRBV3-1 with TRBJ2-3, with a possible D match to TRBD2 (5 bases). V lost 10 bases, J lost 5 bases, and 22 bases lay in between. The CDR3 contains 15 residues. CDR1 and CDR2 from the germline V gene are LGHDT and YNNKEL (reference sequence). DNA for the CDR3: TGTGCCACCTACCTGAGGACGGGGAGTGGAGATACGCAGTATTTT. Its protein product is CATYLRTGSGDTQYF.

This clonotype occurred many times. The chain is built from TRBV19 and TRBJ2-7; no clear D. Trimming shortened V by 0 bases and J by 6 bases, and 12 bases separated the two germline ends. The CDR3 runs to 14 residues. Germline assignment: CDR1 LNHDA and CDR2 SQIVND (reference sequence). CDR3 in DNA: TGTGCCAGTAGTATAGAGGGCAGAGGTAGCGAGCAGTACTTC. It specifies CASSIEGRGSEQYF.

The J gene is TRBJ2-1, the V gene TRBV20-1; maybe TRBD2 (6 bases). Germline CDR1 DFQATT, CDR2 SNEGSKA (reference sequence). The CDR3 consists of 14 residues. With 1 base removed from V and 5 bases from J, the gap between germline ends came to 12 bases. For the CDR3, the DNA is TGCAGTGCTAGAGGCGCGGGACGGGACAATGAGCAGTTCTTC. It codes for CSARGAGRDNEQFF.

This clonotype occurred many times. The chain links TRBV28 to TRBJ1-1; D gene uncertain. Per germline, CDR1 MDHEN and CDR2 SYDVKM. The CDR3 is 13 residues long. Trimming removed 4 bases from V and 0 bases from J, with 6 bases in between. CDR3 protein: CASSSSLNTEAFF. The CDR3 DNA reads TGTGCCAGCAGTTCCTCATTGAACACTGAAGCTTTCTTT. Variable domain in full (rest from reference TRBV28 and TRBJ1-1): DVKVTQSSRYLVKRTGEKVFLECVQDMDHENMFWYRQDPGLGLRLIYFSYDVKMKEKGDIPEGYSVSREKKERFSLILESASTNQTSMYLCASSSSLNTEAFFGQGTRLTVV.

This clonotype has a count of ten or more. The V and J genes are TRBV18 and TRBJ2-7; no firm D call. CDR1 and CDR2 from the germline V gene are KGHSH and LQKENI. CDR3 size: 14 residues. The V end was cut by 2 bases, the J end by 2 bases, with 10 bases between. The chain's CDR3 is CASSPNPRTYEQYF. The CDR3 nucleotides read TGTGCCAGCTCACCAAACCCCAGAACCTACGAGCAGTACTTC.

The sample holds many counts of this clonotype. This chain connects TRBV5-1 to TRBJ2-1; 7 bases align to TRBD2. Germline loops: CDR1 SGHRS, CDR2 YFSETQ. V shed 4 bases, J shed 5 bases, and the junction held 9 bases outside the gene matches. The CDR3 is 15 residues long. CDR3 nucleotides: TGCGCCAGCAGCCGAGGGGCAAGCGGGGACAATGAGCAGTTCTTC. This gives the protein CASSRGASGDNEQFF. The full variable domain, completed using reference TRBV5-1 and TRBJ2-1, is KAGVTQTPRYLIKTRGQQVTLSCSPISGHRSVSWYQQTPGQGLQFLFEYFSETQRNKGNFPGRFSGRQFSNSRSEMNVSTLELGDSALYLCASSRGASGDNEQFFGPGTRLTVL.

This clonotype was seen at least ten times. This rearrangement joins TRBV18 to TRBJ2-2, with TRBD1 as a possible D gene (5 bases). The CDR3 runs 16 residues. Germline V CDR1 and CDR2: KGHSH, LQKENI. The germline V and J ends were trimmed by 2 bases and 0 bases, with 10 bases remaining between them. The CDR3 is CASSPDRASNTGELFF. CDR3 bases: TGTGCCAGCTCACCAGACAGAGCGTCGAACACCGGGGAGCTGTTTTTT.

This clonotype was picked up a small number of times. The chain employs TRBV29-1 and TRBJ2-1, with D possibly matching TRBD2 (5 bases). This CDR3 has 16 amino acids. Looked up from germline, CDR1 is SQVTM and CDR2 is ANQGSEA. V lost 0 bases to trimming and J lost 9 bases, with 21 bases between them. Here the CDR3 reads CSVEDAVYSDWAEQFF. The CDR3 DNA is TGCAGCGTTGAAGACGCCGTATATAGCGATTGGGCTGAGCAGTTCTTC.

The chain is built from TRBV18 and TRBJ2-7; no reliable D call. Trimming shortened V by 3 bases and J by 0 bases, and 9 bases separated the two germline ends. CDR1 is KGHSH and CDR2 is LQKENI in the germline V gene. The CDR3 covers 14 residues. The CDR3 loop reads CASSPNSYSYEQYF. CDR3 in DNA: TGTGCCAGCTCACCGAATTCATACTCCTACGAGCAGTACTTC.

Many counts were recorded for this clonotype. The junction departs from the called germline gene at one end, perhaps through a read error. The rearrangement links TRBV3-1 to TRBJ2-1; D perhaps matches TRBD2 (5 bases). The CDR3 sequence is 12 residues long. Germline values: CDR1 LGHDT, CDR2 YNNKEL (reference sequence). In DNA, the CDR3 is TGTGCCAGCAGCCAAGAGTACGGCCCGCGGGTCTTC. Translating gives CASSQEYGPRVF.

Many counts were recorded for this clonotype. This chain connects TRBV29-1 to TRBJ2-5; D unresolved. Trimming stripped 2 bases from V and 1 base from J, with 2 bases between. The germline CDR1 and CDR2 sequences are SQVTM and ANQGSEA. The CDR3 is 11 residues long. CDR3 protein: CSVETQETQYF. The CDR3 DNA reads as TGCAGCGTTGAAACCCAAGAGACCCAGTACTTC.

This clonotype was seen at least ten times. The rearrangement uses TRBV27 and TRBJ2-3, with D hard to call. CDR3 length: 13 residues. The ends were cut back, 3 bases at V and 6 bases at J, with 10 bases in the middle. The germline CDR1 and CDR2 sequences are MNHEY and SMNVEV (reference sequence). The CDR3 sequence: CASSFSDTDTQYF. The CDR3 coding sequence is TGTGCCAGCAGTTTTTCGGATACTGATACGCAGTATTTT.

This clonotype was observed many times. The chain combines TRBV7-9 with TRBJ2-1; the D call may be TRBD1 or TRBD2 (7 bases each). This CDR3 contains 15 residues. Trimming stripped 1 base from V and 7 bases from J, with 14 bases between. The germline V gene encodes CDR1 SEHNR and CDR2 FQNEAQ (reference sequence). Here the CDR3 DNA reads TGTGCCAGCAGCTTAGGGCAGGGGGGGATGAATGAGCAGTTCTTC. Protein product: CASSLGQGGMNEQFF.

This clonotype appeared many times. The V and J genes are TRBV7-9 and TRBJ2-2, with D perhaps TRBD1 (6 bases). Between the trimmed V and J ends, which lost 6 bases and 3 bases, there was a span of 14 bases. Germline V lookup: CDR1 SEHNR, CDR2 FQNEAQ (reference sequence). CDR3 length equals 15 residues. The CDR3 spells CASSPDAGDTGELFF. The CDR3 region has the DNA TGTGCCAGCAGTCCCGACGCAGGGGACACCGGGGAGCTGTTTTTT.

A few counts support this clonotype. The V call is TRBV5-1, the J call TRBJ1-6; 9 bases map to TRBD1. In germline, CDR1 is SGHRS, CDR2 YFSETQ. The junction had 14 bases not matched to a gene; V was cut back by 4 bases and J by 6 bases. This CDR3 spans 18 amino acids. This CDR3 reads CASSPVPGTGNFNSPLHF. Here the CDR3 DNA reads TGCGCCAGCAGCCCAGTCCCCGGGACAGGGAATTTTAATTCACCCCTCCACTTT.

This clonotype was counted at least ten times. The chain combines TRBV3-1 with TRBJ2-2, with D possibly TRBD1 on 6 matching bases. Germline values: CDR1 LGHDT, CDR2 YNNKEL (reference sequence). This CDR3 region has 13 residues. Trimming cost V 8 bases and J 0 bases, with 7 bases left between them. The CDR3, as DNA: TGTGCCAGCTGGACAGCGAACACCGGGGAGCTGTTTTTT. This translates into CASWTANTGELFF. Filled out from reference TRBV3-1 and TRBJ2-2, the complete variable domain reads DTAVSQTPKYLVTQMGNDKSIKCEQNLGHDTMYWYKQDSKKFLKIMFSYNNKELIINETVPNRFSPKSPDKAHLNLHINSLELGDSAVYFCASWTANTGELFFGEGSRLTVL.

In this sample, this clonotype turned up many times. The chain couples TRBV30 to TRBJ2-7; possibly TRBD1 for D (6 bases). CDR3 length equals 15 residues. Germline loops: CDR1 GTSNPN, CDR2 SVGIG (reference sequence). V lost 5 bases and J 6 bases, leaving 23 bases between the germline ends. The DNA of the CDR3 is TGTGCCTGGGATACAGGGTTCTTCTCGGCTGGCGAGCAGTACTTC. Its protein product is CAWDTGFFSAGEQYF. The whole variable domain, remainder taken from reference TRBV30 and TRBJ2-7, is SQTIHQWPATLVQPVGSPLSLECTVEGTSNPNLYWYRQAAGRGLQLLFYSVGIGQISSEVPQNLSASRPQDRQFILSSKKLLLSDSGFYLCAWDTGFFSAGEQYFGPGTRLTVT.

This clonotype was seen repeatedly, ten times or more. The CDR3 region is CASSFWVRAKDTGELFF. In DNA, the CDR3 is TGTGCCAGCAGTTTTTGGGTCCGGGCGAAGGACACCGGGGAGCTGTTTTTT. V usage is TRBV27 and J usage is TRBJ2-2, with D uncertain. CDR1 MNHEY and CDR2 SMNVEV come from the germline V gene (reference sequence). The CDR3 totals 17 residues. V was shortened by 3 bases and J by 3 bases, with 17 bases between the two germline ends.

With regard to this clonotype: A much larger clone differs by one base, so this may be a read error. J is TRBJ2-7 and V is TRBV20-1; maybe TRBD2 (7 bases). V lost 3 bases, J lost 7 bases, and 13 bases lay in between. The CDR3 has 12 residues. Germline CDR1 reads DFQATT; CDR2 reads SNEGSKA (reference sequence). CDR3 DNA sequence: TGCAGTGCTAGCGGGGGGCTCCGGGAGCAGTACTTC. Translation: CSASGGLREQYF.

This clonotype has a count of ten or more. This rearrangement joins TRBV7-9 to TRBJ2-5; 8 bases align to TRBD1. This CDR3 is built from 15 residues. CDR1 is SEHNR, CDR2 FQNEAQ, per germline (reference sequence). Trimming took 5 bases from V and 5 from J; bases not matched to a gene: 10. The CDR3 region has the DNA TGTGCCAGCAGCCGAGGGACAGGCCAGGAGGAGACCCAGTACTTC. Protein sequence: CASSRGTGQEETQYF.